The 2 T cell receptor beta chains reported below all come from one sample, sequenced in a study of regulatory T cells in long-lasting Graves disease. Through Arm-PCR of CDR3 regions and iRepertoire HTBI primers, TCR beta libraries were built. TCRdb called the multiplex PCR reads again in MiXCR, with one record for every CDR3 protein. Of about 540,000 distinct CDR3 sequences listed, about 13% are singletons. This sample's time point: newly diagnosed GD, antithyroid drugs for less than 3 months. PBMC-derived RNA was used for the TCR library. This sample was shared with a second study, whose subject was T cells in Graves' hyperthyroidism and ophthalmopathy.

The material was peripheral blood mononuclear cells (PBMCs), obtained at new diagnosis, from a patient treated with antithyroid drugs. Receptors originate from a man aged 25 to 45 with Graves disease.

V usage is TRBV5-1 and J usage is TRBJ2-3; 7 nucleotides agree with TRBD2. J lost 7 bases, V lost 0 bases, and 2 bases had no gene match. The CDR3 runs 13 residues. Germline V lookup: CDR1 SGHRS, CDR2 YFSETQ. CDR3 sequence (DNA): TGCGCCAGCAGCTTGGAGGGACTAAATACGCAGTATTTT. It codes for CASSLEGLNTQYF.

The V and J genes are TRBV5-1 and TRBJ1-1; TRBD1 aligns across 7 bases. The germline CDR1 and CDR2 sequences are SGHRS and YFSETQ. Trimming at V came to 3 bases and at J to 2 bases, leaving 10 bases not matched to a gene. The CDR3 totals 16 residues. CDR3 protein: CASSSLDRDYNTEAFF. The CDR3, as DNA: TGCGCCAGCAGCTCCTTAGACAGGGACTACAACACTGAAGCTTTCTTT.